This is a list of T cell receptor beta chains from one sample in a study of blood T cell repertoires in COVID-19. The data were produced by immunoSEQ multiplex PCR, yet TCRdb's version contains in-frame clones alone and is incomplete. The sample shows over 250,000 clones, 85% of them seen only once. The sequencing input was peripheral blood. Receptors were obtained from a human donor in a cohort sampled during active COVID-19. The CDR3 runs from the conserved cysteine through the conserved F or W. The D gene is left open where the match is weak. The size of a clone is reported for some rows only, either as once, few or many, or as a class for expanded clones.

CDR3 DNA: TGTGCCAGCAGCTTAACGGGACAGGGCAGCGAGCAGTACTTC; CDR3 protein: CASSLTGQGSEQYF; V gene: TRBV7-3; clone size: NA; J gene: TRBJ2-7; D gene: TRBD1
CDR3 DNA: TGTGCCAGTAGTATCGTTGGCGGGACGAATTCACCCCTCCACTTT; CDR3 protein: CASSIVGGTNSPLHF; V gene: TRBV19; clone size: NA; J gene: TRBJ1-6; D gene: NA
CDR3 DNA: TGTGCCAGCAGACGAAGCGGGAGCTCCTACAATGAGCAGTTCTTC; CDR3 protein: CASRRSGSSYNEQFF; V gene: TRBV27; clone size: NA; J gene: TRBJ2-1; D gene: TRBD2
CDR3 DNA: TGCGCCAGCAGCCAAGCGAGGGCAACTAATGAAAAACTGTTTTTT; CDR3 protein: CASSQARATNEKLFF; V gene: TRBV4-1; clone size: once; J gene: TRBJ1-4; D gene: NA
CDR3 DNA: TGCAGCGCTAATGAGGAGAGCTATGGCTACACCTTC; CDR3 protein: CSANEESYGYTF; V gene: TRBV29-1; clone size: few; J gene: TRBJ1-2; D gene: NA
CDR3 DNA: TGTGCCAGCAGCCAAGATCCAGGATTTCCCTCGGTGGCCAACGTCCTGACTTTC; CDR3 protein: CASSQDPGFPSVANVLTF; V gene: TRBV4-2; clone size: NA; J gene: TRBJ2-6; D gene: NA
CDR3 DNA: TGTGCCAGCAGCCAAGATCGGGTGCTCTCCTACGAGCAGTACTTC; CDR3 protein: CASSQDRVLSYEQYF; V gene: TRBV4-2; clone size: NA; J gene: TRBJ2-7; D gene: NA
CDR3 DNA: TGTGACAACCCCCCCCCACATGCAGGGCCCGCTTGGCTCGGGACAGGGGGAATCTGTGGCTACACCTTC; CDR3 protein: CDNPPPHAGPAWLGTGGICGYTF; V gene: TRBV3-1/TRBV3-2; clone size: NA; J gene: TRBJ1-2; D gene: TRBD1
CDR3 DNA: TGTGCCAGCAGCCGGGACAGTTCCTACGAGCAGTACTTC; CDR3 protein: CASSRDSSYEQYF; V gene: TRBV27; clone size: NA; J gene: TRBJ2-7; D gene: TRBD1
CDR3 DNA: TGCGCCAGCAGCTTGGCCGATACTAGGAGCGGGGAAGAGCAGTACTTC; CDR3 protein: CASSLADTRSGEEQYF; V gene: TRBV5-1; clone size: NA; J gene: TRBJ2-7; D gene: TRBD2
CDR3 DNA: TGTGCCAGCAGCCAAGTGCTGACAGCATTGGGTGGGGAGCTGTTTTTT; CDR3 protein: CASSQVLTALGGELFF; V gene: TRBV3-1/TRBV3-2; clone size: NA; J gene: TRBJ2-2; D gene: NA
CDR3 DNA: TGTGCCAGTAGTATACTAGCGGGGACAATAGCCAAAAACATTCAGTACTTC; CDR3 protein: CASSILAGTIAKNIQYF; V gene: TRBV19; clone size: NA; J gene: TRBJ2-4; D gene: TRBD2
CDR3 DNA: TGTGCCAGTCAACAAGGGGTCACCAAAAACATTCAGTACTTC; CDR3 protein: CASQQGVTKNIQYF; V gene: TRBV19; clone size: once; J gene: TRBJ2-4; D gene: NA
CDR3 DNA: TGTGCCAGCAGGCGGGTGAATGAAAAACTGTTTTTT; CDR3 protein: CASRRVNEKLFF; V gene: TRBV12-3/TRBV12-4; clone size: NA; J gene: TRBJ1-4; D gene: NA
CDR3 DNA: TGCAGCGCTCCAAATTATATAAGGACTAGCGGGAGGCCCGATGAGCAGTTCTTC; CDR3 protein: CSAPNYIRTSGRPDEQFF; V gene: TRBV29-1; clone size: once; J gene: TRBJ2-1; D gene: TRBD2
CDR3 DNA: TGTGCCAGCAGCTTAGGGTGGACAGGTGGCCAGCCCCAGCATTTT; CDR3 protein: CASSLGWTGGQPQHF; V gene: TRBV13; clone size: NA; J gene: TRBJ1-5; D gene: TRBD1
CDR3 DNA: TGTGCCAGCAGTTCCCAGGATTCACCCCTCCACTTT; CDR3 protein: CASSSQDSPLHF; V gene: TRBV27; clone size: once; J gene: TRBJ1-6; D gene: NA
CDR3 DNA: TGCGCCAGCAGCTTGGCACAACAGGGCTACGAGCAGTACTTC; CDR3 protein: CASSLAQQGYEQYF; V gene: TRBV5-1; clone size: NA; J gene: TRBJ2-7; D gene: NA
CDR3 DNA: TGTGCCAGTAGTATAGGAGGACAGACCCGAAGCAATCAGCCCCAGCATTTT; CDR3 protein: CASSIGGQTRSNQPQHF; V gene: TRBV19; clone size: NA; J gene: TRBJ1-5; D gene: NA
CDR3 DNA: TGTGCCAGCAGTGATCGTCTAACCGATAGCGGAGTCGAGCAGTACTTC; CDR3 protein: CASSDRLTDSGVEQYF; V gene: TRBV6-4; clone size: once; J gene: TRBJ2-7; D gene: NA
CDR3 DNA: TGCGCCAGCAGCTTGACATCGGGGACAGATACGCAGTATTTT; CDR3 protein: CASSLTSGTDTQYF; V gene: TRBV5-1; clone size: NA; J gene: TRBJ2-3; D gene: NA
CDR3 DNA: TGTGCCAGCAGCCCAGACAGGAGCCTCACAGATACGCAGTATTTT; CDR3 protein: CASSPDRSLTDTQYF; V gene: TRBV5-4; clone size: NA; J gene: TRBJ2-3; D gene: NA
CDR3 DNA: TGTGCCAGCAGCTTGAGGCCTAGCTCCTTTAATGAGCAGTTCTTC; CDR3 protein: CASSLRPSSFNEQFF; V gene: TRBV7-2; clone size: NA; J gene: TRBJ2-1; D gene: NA
CDR3 DNA: TGTGCCAGCAGCCTCGTCGGACAGGGGTCTTCACCCCTCCACTTT; CDR3 protein: CASSLVGQGSSPLHF; V gene: TRBV3-1/TRBV3-2; clone size: NA; J gene: TRBJ1-6; D gene: TRBD1
CDR3 DNA: TGCGCCAGCAGCTTGGAGAGGGAGACTGAAGCTTTCTTT; CDR3 protein: CASSLERETEAFF; V gene: TRBV5-1; clone size: NA; J gene: TRBJ1-1; D gene: NA
CDR3 DNA: TGTGCCAGCAGCTTTCCGTTGCAGGGTGGAGAGACCCAGTACTTC; CDR3 protein: CASSFPLQGGETQYF; V gene: TRBV7-2; clone size: NA; J gene: TRBJ2-5; D gene: NA
CDR3 DNA: TGTGCCAGTAGTAGAACTAGCGGGAGAAGCTCCGAGCAGTACTTC; CDR3 protein: CASSRTSGRSSEQYF; V gene: TRBV19; clone size: NA; J gene: TRBJ2-7; D gene: TRBD2
CDR3 DNA: TGTGCCAGCTCACCACGTGCGGGCTACGAGCAGTACTTC; CDR3 protein: CASSPRAGYEQYF; V gene: TRBV18; clone size: NA; J gene: TRBJ2-7; D gene: NA
CDR3 DNA: TGTGCCAGCAGCCCATCCTACAGGGACACTGAAGCTTTCTTT; CDR3 protein: CASSPSYRDTEAFF; V gene: TRBV6-5; clone size: once; J gene: TRBJ1-1; D gene: NA
CDR3 DNA: TGTGCCACCAGCAGAGATATACAGACTAGTGGGAGTCGGGAGACCCAGTACTTC; CDR3 protein: CATSRDIQTSGSRETQYF; V gene: TRBV15; clone size: NA; J gene: TRBJ2-5; D gene: NA
CDR3 DNA: TGTGCCAGCAGCTTGGGCGCTTACCAGTTCTTC; CDR3 protein: CASSLGAYQFF; V gene: TRBV7-9; clone size: NA; J gene: TRBJ2-1; D gene: NA
CDR3 DNA: TGTGCCAGCAGCTTAAACACCAAAAACATTCAGTACTTC; CDR3 protein: CASSLNTKNIQYF; V gene: TRBV7-9; clone size: NA; J gene: TRBJ2-4; D gene: NA
CDR3 DNA: TGTGCCAGCAGCTTGTTCGACGGGAGAATCTCTGGAAACACCATATATTTT; CDR3 protein: CASSLFDGRISGNTIYF; V gene: TRBV5-4; clone size: NA; J gene: TRBJ1-3; D gene: NA
CDR3 DNA: TGTGCCAGCTCCCCTCGGTTAACCGGGGAGCTGTTTTTT; CDR3 protein: CASSPRLTGELFF; V gene: TRBV18; clone size: NA; J gene: TRBJ2-2; D gene: NA
CDR3 DNA: TGTGCCAGCAGCTTGCGGGTGCTAAACACCGGGGAGCTGTTTTTT; CDR3 protein: CASSLRVLNTGELFF; V gene: TRBV7-9; clone size: NA; J gene: TRBJ2-2; D gene: NA
CDR3 DNA: TGTGCCAGCAGTTTAGCAGCGGTTCGGCGGCAGTTCTTC; CDR3 protein: CASSLAAVRRQFF; V gene: TRBV12-3/TRBV12-4; clone size: NA; J gene: TRBJ2-1; D gene: NA
CDR3 DNA: TGTGCCAGCAGTTACAGCGGCAGTATAGAAGAGACCCAGTACTTC; CDR3 protein: CASSYSGSIEETQYF; V gene: TRBV6-5; clone size: few; J gene: TRBJ2-5; D gene: NA
CDR3 DNA: TGTGCCAGCTTGGGGACAGAGACATTGTTTGCTAACTATGGCTACACCTTC; CDR3 protein: CASLGTETLFANYGYTF; V gene: TRBV2; clone size: NA; J gene: TRBJ1-2; D gene: TRBD1
CDR3 DNA: TGCGCCAGCAGTGAGTCGGGACAGGGGGAAACTGAAGCTTTCTTT; CDR3 protein: CASSESGQGETEAFF; V gene: TRBV10-1; clone size: NA; J gene: TRBJ1-1; D gene: TRBD1
CDR3 DNA: TGTGCCAGCAGTTCCTCGGCGGATTCCCATACGCAGTATTTT; CDR3 protein: CASSSSADSHTQYF; V gene: TRBV28; clone size: NA; J gene: TRBJ2-3; D gene: NA
CDR3 DNA: TGTGCCAGCAGCTTAGTACCTTTAGTGGATACGCAGTATTTT; CDR3 protein: CASSLVPLVDTQYF; V gene: TRBV7-9; clone size: few; J gene: TRBJ2-3; D gene: NA
CDR3 DNA: TGCGCCAGCAGCTTCTCCGGGACAGGGAGCGAGCAGTACTTC; CDR3 protein: CASSFSGTGSEQYF; V gene: TRBV5-1; clone size: NA; J gene: TRBJ2-7; D gene: TRBD1
CDR3 DNA: TGTGCCAGCAGCCGCAGGACTAGCGGGAAAGAGACCCAGTACTTC; CDR3 protein: CASSRRTSGKETQYF; V gene: TRBV3-1/TRBV3-2; clone size: NA; J gene: TRBJ2-5; D gene: TRBD2
CDR3 DNA: TGTGCCAGCCTGGGGACTAGCGGGATCGGTTCCTACGAGCAGTACTTC; CDR3 protein: CASLGTSGIGSYEQYF; V gene: TRBV6-6; clone size: NA; J gene: TRBJ2-7; D gene: TRBD2
CDR3 DNA: TGTGCCAGCAGCTTCGGACGGGAATCCTACGAGCAGTACTTC; CDR3 protein: CASSFGRESYEQYF; V gene: TRBV5-4; clone size: NA; J gene: TRBJ2-7; D gene: NA
CDR3 DNA: TGTGCCAGCAGCTTAGTAGGTATCGCGGGACGGATCAACACAGATACGCAGTATTTT; CDR3 protein: CASSLVGIAGRINTDTQYF; V gene: TRBV11-2; clone size: once; J gene: TRBJ2-3; D gene: NA
CDR3 DNA: TGTGCCAGCAGCTTAGGGCTCGTTGGCGAGCAGTACTTC; CDR3 protein: CASSLGLVGEQYF; V gene: TRBV7-8; clone size: NA; J gene: TRBJ2-7; D gene: NA
CDR3 DNA: TGTGCCAGTAGTATAGAGGAGGGATCCGATTACGAGCAGTACTTC; CDR3 protein: CASSIEEGSDYEQYF; V gene: TRBV19; clone size: NA; J gene: TRBJ2-7; D gene: NA
CDR3 DNA: TGTGCCAGCAGTGAAGCGTTCGGCGGCTCCTCTGGAAACACCATATATTTT; CDR3 protein: CASSEAFGGSSGNTIYF; V gene: TRBV2; clone size: NA; J gene: TRBJ1-3; D gene: NA
CDR3 DNA: TGTGCCAGCAGCTCCCCGACAGGGGTAAGGGATTCACCCCTCCACTTT; CDR3 protein: CASSSPTGVRDSPLHF; V gene: TRBV28; clone size: few; J gene: TRBJ1-6; D gene: TRBD1
CDR3 DNA: TGTGCCAGCAGTACTCCTGGACAGGGGGCCTATGGCTACACCTTC; CDR3 protein: CASSTPGQGAYGYTF; V gene: TRBV28; clone size: NA; J gene: TRBJ1-2; D gene: TRBD1
CDR3 DNA: TGTGCCAGCCAATGGGGGGGGACTGAAGCTTTCTTT; CDR3 protein: CASQWGGTEAFF; V gene: TRBV28; clone size: NA; J gene: TRBJ1-1; D gene: NA
CDR3 DNA: TGTGCCAGCAGTCATAGGGGGCTTGTCTCTGAAGCTTTCTTT; CDR3 protein: CASSHRGLVSEAFF; V gene: TRBV2; clone size: once; J gene: TRBJ1-1; D gene: TRBD1
CDR3 DNA: TGTGCCAGCAGCGTCCTGGGGTTGACAGGAGATACGCAGTATTTT; CDR3 protein: CASSVLGLTGDTQYF; V gene: TRBV9; clone size: NA; J gene: TRBJ2-3; D gene: NA
CDR3 DNA: TGTGCCAGCAGCCAAGCGGGAAGTATGGCCGGGGAGCTGTTTTTT; CDR3 protein: CASSQAGSMAGELFF; V gene: TRBV3-1/TRBV3-2; clone size: NA; J gene: TRBJ2-2; D gene: NA